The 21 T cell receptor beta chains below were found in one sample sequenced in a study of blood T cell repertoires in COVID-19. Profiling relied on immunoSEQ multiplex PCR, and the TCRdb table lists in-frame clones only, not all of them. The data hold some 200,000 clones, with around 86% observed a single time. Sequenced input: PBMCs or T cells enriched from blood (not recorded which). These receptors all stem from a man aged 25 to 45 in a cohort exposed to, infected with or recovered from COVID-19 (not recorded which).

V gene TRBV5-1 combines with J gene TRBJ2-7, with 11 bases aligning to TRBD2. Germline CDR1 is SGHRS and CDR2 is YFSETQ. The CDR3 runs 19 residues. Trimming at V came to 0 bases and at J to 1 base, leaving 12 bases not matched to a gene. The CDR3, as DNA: TGCGCCAGCAGCTTGGTGGTAAGGACTAGCGGGCGTCCTTCCTACGAGCAGTACTTC. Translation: CASSLVVRTSGRPSYEQYF. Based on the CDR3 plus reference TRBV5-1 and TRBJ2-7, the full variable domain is KAGVTQTPRYLIKTRGQQVTLSCSPISGHRSVSWYQQTPGQGLQFLFEYFSETQRNKGNFPGRFSGRQFSNSRSEMNVSTLELGDSALYLCASSLVVRTSGRPSYEQYFGPGTRLTVT.

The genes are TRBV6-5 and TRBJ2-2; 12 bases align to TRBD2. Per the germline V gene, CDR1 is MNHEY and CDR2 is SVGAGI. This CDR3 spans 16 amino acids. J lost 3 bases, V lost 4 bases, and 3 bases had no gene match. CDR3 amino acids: CASSSLAGGDTGELFF. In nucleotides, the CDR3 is TGTGCCAGCAGTTCTCTAGCGGGAGGGGACACCGGGGAGCTGTTTTTT.

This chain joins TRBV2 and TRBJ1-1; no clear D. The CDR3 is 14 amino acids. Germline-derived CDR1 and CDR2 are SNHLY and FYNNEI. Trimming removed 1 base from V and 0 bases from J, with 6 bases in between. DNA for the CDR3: TGTGCCAGCAGTGAAGACACAATGAACACTGAAGCTTTCTTT. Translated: CASSEDTMNTEAFF.

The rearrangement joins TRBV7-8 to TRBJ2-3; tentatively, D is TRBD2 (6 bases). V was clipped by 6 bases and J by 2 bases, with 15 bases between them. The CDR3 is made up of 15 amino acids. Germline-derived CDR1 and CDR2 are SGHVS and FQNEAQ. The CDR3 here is CASRFEGLLTDTQYF. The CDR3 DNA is TGTGCCAGCAGGTTCGAGGGACTCCTCACAGATACGCAGTATTTT.

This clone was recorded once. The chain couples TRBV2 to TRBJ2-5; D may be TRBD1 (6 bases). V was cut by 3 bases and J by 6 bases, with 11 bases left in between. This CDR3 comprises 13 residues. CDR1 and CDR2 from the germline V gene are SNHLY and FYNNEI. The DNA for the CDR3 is TGTGCCAGCAGTGATGGGCAGGGGAAGACCCAGTACTTC. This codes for CASSDGQGKTQYF.

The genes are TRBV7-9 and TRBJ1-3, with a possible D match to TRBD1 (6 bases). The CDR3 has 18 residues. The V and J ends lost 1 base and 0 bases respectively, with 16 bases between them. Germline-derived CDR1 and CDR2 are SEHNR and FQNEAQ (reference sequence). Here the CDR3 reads CASSLDATGSSSGNTIYF. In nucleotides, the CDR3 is TGTGCCAGCAGCTTAGACGCGACAGGCTCTAGCTCTGGAAACACCATATATTTT.

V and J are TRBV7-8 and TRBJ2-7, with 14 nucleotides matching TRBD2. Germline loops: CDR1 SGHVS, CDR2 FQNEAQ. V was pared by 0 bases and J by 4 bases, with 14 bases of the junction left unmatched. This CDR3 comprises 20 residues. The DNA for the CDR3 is TGTGCCAGCAGCTTAGCGGTCCTTCCGGGACTAGCGGGAGAGATGTACGAGCAGTACTTC. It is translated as CASSLAVLPGLAGEMYEQYF.

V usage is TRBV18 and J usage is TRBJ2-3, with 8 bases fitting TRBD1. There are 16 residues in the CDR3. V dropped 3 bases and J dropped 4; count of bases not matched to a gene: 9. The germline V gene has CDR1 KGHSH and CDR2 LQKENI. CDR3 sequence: CASSPRTGRSSDTQYF. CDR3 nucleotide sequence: TGTGCCAGCTCACCCCGGACAGGGAGGAGCTCAGATACGCAGTATTTT. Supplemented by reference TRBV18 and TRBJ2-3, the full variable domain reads NAGVMQNPRHLVRRRGQEARLRCSPMKGHSHVYWYRQLPEEGLKFMVYLQKENIIDESGMPKERFSAEFPKEGPSILRIQQVVRGDSAAYFCASSPRTGRSSDTQYFGPGTRLTVL.

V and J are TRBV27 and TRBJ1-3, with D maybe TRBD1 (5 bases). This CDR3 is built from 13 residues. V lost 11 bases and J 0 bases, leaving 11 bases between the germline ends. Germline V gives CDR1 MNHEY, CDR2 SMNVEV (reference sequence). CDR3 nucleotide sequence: TGTGCCTGTCAGGGTTTCTCTGGAAACACCATATATTTT. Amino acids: CACQGFSGNTIYF.

This CDR3 reads CASSSLPGLGTQYF. In DNA, the CDR3 is TGTGCCAGCAGTTCCCTGCCGGGGTTGGGGACCCAGTACTTC. The chain joins TRBV27 to TRBJ2-5; TRBD2 is a possible D gene (5 bases). The CDR3 totals 14 residues. V lost 4 bases, J lost 7 bases, and 16 bases lay in between. Looked up from germline, CDR1 is MNHEY and CDR2 is SMNVEV (reference sequence).

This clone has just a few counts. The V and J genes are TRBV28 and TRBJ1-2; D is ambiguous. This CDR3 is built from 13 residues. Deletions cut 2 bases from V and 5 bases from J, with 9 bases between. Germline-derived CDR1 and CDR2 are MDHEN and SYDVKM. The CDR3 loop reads CASSLMIGYGYTF. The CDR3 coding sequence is TGTGCCAGCAGTTTAATGATCGGGTATGGCTACACCTTC.

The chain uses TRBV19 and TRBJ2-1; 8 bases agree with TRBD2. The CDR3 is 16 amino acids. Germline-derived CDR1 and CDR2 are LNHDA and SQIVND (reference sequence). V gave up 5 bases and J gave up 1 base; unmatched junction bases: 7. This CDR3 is CASSVRSSGSYNEQFF. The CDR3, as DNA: TGTGCCAGTAGTGTCCGATCTAGCGGGTCCTACAATGAGCAGTTCTTC. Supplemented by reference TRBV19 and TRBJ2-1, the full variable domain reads DGGITQSPKYLFRKEGQNVTLSCEQNLNHDAMYWYRQDPGQGLRLIYYSQIVNDFQKGDIAEGYSVSREKKESFPLTVTSAQKNPTAFYLCASSVRSSGSYNEQFFGPGTRLTVL.

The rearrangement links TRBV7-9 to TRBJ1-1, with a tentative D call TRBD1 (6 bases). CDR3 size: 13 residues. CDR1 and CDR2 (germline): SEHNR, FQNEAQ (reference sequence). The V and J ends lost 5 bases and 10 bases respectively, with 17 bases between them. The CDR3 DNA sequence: TGTGCCAGCAGCACACCCTTAATCAGGGGAGCTTTCTTT. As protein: CASSTPLIRGAFF.

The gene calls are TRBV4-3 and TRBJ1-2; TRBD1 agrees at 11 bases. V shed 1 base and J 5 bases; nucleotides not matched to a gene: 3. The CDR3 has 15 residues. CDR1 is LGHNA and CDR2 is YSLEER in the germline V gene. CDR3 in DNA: TGCGCCAGCAGCCAAGCCGGGACAGGGGGATATGGCTACACCTTC. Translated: CASSQAGTGGYGYTF.

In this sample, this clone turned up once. CDR3 sequence: CASSLRPANTGDTQYF. CDR3 nucleotide sequence: TGCGCCAGCAGCTTGCGGCCGGCGAATACGGGTGATACGCAGTATTTT. The V call is TRBV5-1, the J call TRBJ2-3; no reliable D call. V shed 1 base and J shed 6 bases, with 18 bases lying between them. The CDR3 covers 16 residues. Germline CDR1 is SGHRS and CDR2 is YFSETQ.

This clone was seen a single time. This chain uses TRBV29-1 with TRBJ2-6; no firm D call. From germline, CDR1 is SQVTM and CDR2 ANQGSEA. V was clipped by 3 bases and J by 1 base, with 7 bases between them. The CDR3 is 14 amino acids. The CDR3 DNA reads TGCAGCGTTGAGTCGGGTTCTGGGGCCAACGTCCTGACTTTC. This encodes CSVESGSGANVLTF.

CDR3 DNA sequence: TGTGCCAGCAGCAACGACAGACCAAATGAAAAACTGTTTTTT. This translates into CASSNDRPNEKLFF. The V and J genes are TRBV9 and TRBJ1-4; possibly TRBD1 for D (5 bases). Germline CDR1 reads SGDLS; CDR2 reads YYNGEE. The CDR3 consists of 14 residues. V was clipped by 4 bases and J by 5 bases, with 12 bases between them.

The CDR3 sequence: CASRGDTYEQYF. The CDR3 DNA is TGCGCCAGCAGAGGGGACACCTACGAGCAGTACTTC. The gene calls are TRBV5-1 and TRBJ2-7, with D perhaps TRBD1 (6 bases). The CDR3 contains 12 residues. The ends were cut back, 5 bases at V and 2 bases at J, with 8 bases in the middle. From germline, CDR1 is SGHRS and CDR2 YFSETQ. The whole variable domain, remainder taken from reference TRBV5-1 and TRBJ2-7, is KAGVTQTPRYLIKTRGQQVTLSCSPISGHRSVSWYQQTPGQGLQFLFEYFSETQRNKGNFPGRFSGRQFSNSRSEMNVSTLELGDSALYLCASRGDTYEQYFGPGTRLTVT.

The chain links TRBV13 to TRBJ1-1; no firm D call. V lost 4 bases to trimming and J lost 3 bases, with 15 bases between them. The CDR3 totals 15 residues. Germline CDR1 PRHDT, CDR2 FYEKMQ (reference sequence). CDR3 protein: CASSWPRGGDTEAFF. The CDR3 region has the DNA TGTGCCAGCAGCTGGCCGCGAGGCGGTGACACTGAAGCTTTCTTT. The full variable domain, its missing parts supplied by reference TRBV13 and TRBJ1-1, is AAGVIQSPRHLIKEKRETATLKCYPIPRHDTVYWYQQGPGQDPQFLISFYEKMQSDKGSIPDRFSAQQFSDYHSELNMSSLELGDSALYFCASSWPRGGDTEAFFGQGTRLTVV.

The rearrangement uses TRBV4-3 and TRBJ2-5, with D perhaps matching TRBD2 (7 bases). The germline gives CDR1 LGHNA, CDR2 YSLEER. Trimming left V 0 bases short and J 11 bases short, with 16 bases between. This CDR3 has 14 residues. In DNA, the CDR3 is TGCGCCAGCAGCCAAGATCTTTGGGAGGGGGTACAGTACTTC. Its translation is CASSQDLWEGVQYF.

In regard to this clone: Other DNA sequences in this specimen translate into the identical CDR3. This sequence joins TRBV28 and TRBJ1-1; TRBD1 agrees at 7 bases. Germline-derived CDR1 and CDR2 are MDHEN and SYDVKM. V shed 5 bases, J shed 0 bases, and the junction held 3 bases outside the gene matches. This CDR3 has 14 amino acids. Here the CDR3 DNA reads TGTGCCAGCAGTCCAACAGGGGTGAACACTGAAGCTTTCTTT. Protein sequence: CASSPTGVNTEAFF.